This record concerns one TCR beta chain sequence. The antigen remains unidentified. Sorting selected naive CD8 T cells with a CD8+CD4-CCR7+CD45RA+ phenotype. This entry comes from a study of molecular identifiers for immune sequencing clone quantification. Study results and caveats: Identical TCR molecules sharing a barcode could underestimate highly expanded clone sizes. Clonotypes surpassing 20 RNA copies contained over 99% of effector molecules, versus under 1% in naive cells.

Via MiXCR, TCRdb re-called the PCR reads, giving one row per CDR3 protein. There are a few hundred thousand distinct CDR3 sequences in the sample; about 22% occur only once, and about 0.71% lies in the top ten. Germline values: CDR1 SGHNT, CDR2 YENEEA. The CDR3 has 17 residues. Trimming at V came to 2 bases and at J to 9 bases, leaving 14 bases not matched to a gene. This clonotype was obtained from a human donor in good health. Some libraries in this study had Jurkat cell RNA spiked in. Sequenced: naive CD8+ T cells from blood, with Jurkat cell RNA spiked in. Subset in this sample: FACS-sorted CD8+CD4-CCR7+CD45RA+ naive T cells. This sequence joins TRBV11-3 and TRBJ2-1; 9 nucleotides align to TRBD2. CDR3 nucleotide sequence: TGTGCCAGCAGCTTATCCGGTGTGACGATTAGCGGGAGTGAGCAGTTCTTC. Protein product: CASSLSGVTISGSEQFF.